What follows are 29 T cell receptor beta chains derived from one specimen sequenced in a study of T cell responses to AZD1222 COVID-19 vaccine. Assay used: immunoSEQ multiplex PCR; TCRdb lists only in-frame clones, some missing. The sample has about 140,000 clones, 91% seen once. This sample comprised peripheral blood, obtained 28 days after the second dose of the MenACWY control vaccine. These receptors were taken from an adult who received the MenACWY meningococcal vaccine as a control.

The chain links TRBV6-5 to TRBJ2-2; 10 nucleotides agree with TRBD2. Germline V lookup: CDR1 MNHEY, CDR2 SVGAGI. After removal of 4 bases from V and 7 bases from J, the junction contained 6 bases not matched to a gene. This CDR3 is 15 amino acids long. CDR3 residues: CASSWSGGAHGELFF. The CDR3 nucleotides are TGTGCCAGCAGTTGGAGCGGGGGGGCCCACGGGGAGCTGTTTTTT.

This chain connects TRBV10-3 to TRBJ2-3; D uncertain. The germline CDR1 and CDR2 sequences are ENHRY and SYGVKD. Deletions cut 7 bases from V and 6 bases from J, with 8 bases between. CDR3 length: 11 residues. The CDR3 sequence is CAIMYGDTQYF. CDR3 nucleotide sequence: TGTGCCATCATGTATGGGGATACGCAGTATTTT.

The CDR3 loop reads CASSSQTSRSTDTQYF. CDR3 DNA sequence: TGTGCCAGTAGTTCTCAGACTAGCCGAAGCACAGATACGCAGTATTTT. The chain recombines TRBV19 with TRBJ2-3; 7 bases fit TRBD2. This CDR3 is 16 amino acids long. Germline V gives CDR1 LNHDA, CDR2 SQIVND (reference sequence). Germline trimming cut 5 bases from V and 0 bases from J; bases unmatched to any gene: 8.

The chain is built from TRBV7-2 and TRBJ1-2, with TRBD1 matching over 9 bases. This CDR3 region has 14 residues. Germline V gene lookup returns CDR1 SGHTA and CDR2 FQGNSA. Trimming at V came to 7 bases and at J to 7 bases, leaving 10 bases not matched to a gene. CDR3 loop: CASTENRGRGGYTF. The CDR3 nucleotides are TGTGCCAGCACCGAGAACAGGGGGCGGGGTGGCTACACCTTC.

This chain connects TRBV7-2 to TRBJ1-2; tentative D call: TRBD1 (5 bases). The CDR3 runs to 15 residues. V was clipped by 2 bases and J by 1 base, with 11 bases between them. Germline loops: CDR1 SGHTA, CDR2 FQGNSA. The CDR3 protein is CASSLMSGNNYGYTF. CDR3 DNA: TGTGCCAGCAGCTTAATGTCAGGGAATAACTATGGCTACACCTTC.

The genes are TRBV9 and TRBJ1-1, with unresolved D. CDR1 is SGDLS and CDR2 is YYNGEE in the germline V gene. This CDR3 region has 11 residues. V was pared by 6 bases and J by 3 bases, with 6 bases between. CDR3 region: CASMRHTEAFF. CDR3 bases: TGTGCCAGCATGCGTCACACTGAAGCTTTCTTT.

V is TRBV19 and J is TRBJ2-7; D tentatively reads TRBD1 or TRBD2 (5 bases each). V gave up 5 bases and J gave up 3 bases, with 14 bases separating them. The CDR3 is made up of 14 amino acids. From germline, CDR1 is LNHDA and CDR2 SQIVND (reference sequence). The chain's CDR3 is CASSATGRIYEQYF. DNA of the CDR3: TGTGCCAGTAGTGCCACGGGACGGATCTACGAGCAGTACTTC.

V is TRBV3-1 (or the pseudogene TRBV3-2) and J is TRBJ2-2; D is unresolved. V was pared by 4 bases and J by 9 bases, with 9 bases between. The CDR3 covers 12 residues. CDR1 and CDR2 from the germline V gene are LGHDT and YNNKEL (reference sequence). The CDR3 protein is CASSPYPRELFF. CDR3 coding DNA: TGTGCCAGCAGCCCCTACCCCCGGGAGCTGTTTTTT.

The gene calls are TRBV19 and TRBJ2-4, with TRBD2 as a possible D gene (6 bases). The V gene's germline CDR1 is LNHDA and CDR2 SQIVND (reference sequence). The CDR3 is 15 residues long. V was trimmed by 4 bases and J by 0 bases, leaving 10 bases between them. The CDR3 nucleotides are TGTGCCAGTAGTACGGGGGTCTTAGCCAAAAACATTCAGTACTTC. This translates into CASSTGVLAKNIQYF.

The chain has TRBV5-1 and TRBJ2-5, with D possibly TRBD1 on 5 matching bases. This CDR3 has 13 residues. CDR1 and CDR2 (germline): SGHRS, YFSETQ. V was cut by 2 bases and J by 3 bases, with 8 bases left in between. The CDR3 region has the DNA TGCGCCAGCAGCTTTCAGGGTGAAGAGACCCAGTACTTC. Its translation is CASSFQGEETQYF. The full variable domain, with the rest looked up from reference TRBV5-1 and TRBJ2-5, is KAGVTQTPRYLIKTRGQQVTLSCSPISGHRSVSWYQQTPGQGLQFLFEYFSETQRNKGNFPGRFSGRQFSNSRSEMNVSTLELGDSALYLCASSFQGEETQYFGPGTRLLVL.

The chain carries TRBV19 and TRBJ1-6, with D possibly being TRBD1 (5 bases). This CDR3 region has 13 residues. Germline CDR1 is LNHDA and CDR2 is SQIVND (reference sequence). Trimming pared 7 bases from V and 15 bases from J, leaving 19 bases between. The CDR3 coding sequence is TGTGCCAGTAAGGAACCAGGGTCTGTAATCCTCCACTTT. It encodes CASKEPGSVILHF.

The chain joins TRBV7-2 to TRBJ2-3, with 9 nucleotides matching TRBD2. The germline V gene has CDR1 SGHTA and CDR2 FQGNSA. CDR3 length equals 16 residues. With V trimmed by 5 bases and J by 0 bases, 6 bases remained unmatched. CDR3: CASSRTSVTSTDTQYF. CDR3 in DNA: TGTGCCAGCAGCCGGACTAGCGTCACTAGCACAGATACGCAGTATTTT.

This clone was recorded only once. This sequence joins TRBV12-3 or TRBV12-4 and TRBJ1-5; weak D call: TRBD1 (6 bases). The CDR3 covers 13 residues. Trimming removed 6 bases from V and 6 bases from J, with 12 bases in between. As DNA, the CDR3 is TGTGCCAGCAGGGCAGGGGTTGGTCAGCCCCAGCATTTT. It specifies CASRAGVGQPQHF.

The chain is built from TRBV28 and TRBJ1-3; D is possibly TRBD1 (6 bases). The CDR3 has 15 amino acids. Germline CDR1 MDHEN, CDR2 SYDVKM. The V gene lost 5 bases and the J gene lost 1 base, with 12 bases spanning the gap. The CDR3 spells CASSPGTWSGNTIYF. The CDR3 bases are TGTGCCAGCAGTCCCGGGACATGGTCTGGAAACACCATATATTTT. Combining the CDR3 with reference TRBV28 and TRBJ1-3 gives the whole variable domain DVKVTQSSRYLVKRTGEKVFLECVQDMDHENMFWYRQDPGLGLRLIYFSYDVKMKEKGDIPEGYSVSREKKERFSLILESASTNQTSMYLCASSPGTWSGNTIYFGEGSWLTVV.

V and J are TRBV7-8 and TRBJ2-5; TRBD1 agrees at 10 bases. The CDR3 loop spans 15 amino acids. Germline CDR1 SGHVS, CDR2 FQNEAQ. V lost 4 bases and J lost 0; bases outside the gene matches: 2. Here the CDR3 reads CASSSGQGYQETQYF. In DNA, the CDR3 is TGTGCCAGCAGCTCGGGACAGGGGTACCAAGAGACCCAGTACTTC.

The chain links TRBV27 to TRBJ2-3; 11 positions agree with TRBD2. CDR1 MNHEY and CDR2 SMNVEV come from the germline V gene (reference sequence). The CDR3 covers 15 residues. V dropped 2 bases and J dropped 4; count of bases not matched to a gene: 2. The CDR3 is CASSLGSGGADTQYF. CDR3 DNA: TGTGCCAGCAGTTTAGGTAGCGGGGGGGCAGATACGCAGTATTTT.

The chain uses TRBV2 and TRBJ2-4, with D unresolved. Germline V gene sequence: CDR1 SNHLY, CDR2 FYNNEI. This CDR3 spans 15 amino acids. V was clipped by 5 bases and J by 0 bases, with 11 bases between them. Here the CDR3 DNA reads TGTGCCAGCAGTAAGCAGAAGATAGCCAAAAACATTCAGTACTTC. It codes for CASSKQKIAKNIQYF.

CDR3 nucleotide sequence: TGTGCCAGCAGTGACGGGCCGGCGGGCACTGAAGCTTTCTTT. Residues: CASSDGPAGTEAFF. J is TRBJ1-1 and V is TRBV6-4; no definite D call. Germline V lookup: CDR1 MRHNA, CDR2 SNTAGT. Trimming shortened V by 2 bases and J by 4 bases, and 11 bases separated the two germline ends. The CDR3 totals 14 residues.

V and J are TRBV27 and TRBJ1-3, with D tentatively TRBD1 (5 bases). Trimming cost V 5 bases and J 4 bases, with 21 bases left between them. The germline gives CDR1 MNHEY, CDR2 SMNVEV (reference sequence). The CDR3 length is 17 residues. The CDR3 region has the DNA TGTGCCAGCAGTACTAGGGCCTTGGGGGGATTAGGAAACACCATATATTTT. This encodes CASSTRALGGLGNTIYF.

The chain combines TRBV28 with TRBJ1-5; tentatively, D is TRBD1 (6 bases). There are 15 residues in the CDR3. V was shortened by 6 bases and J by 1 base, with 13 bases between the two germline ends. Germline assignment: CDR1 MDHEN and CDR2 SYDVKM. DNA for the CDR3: TGTGCCAGCAGGGGGGTGCAGGGGAGCAATCAGCCCCAGCATTTT. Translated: CASRGVQGSNQPQHF.

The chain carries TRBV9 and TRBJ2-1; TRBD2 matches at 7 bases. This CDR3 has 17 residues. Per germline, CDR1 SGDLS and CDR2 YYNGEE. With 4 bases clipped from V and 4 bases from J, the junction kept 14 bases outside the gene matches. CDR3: CASSPSPGGSAYNEQFF. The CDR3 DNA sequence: TGTGCCAGCAGCCCGAGTCCAGGCGGGAGCGCATACAATGAGCAGTTCTTC.

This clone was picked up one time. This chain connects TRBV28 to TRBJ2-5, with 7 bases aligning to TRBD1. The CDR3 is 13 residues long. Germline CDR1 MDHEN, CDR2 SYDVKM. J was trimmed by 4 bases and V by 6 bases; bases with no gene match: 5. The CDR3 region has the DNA TGTGCCAGCAGATCGGGACAGATAGAGACCCAGTACTTC. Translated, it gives CASRSGQIETQYF. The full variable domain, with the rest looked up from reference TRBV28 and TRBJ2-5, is DVKVTQSSRYLVKRTGEKVFLECVQDMDHENMFWYRQDPGLGLRLIYFSYDVKMKEKGDIPEGYSVSREKKERFSLILESASTNQTSMYLCASRSGQIETQYFGPGTRLLVL.

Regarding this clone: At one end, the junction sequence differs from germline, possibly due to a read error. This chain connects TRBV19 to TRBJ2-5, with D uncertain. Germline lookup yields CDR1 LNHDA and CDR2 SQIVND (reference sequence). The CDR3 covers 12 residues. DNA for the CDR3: TGTGCCAGTAGTCCTGAGCAAGGGACCCAGTACTTC. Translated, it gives CASSPEQGTQYF. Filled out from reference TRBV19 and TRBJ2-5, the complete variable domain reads DGGITQSPKYLFRKEGQNVTLSCEQNLNHDAMYWYRQDPGQGLRLIYYSQIVNDFQKGDIAEGYSVSREKKESFPLTVTSAQKNPTAFYLCASSPEQGTQYFGPGTRLLVL.

CDR3 nucleotide sequence: TGTGCCACAGGGCGAGGGGGAGGATATGGCTACACCTTC. This translates into CATGRGGGYGYTF. The genes are TRBV10-3 and TRBJ1-2, with D possibly being TRBD1 (6 bases). The germline V gene has CDR1 ENHRY and CDR2 SYGVKD. The V gene lost 10 bases and the J gene lost 5 bases, with 17 bases spanning the gap. CDR3 size: 13 residues.

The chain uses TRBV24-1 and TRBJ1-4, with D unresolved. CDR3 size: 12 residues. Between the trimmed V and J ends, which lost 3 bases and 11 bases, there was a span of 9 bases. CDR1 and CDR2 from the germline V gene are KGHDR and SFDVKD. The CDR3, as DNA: TGTGCCACCAGTGATGAATCCGAGAAACTGTTTTTT. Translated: CATSDESEKLFF.

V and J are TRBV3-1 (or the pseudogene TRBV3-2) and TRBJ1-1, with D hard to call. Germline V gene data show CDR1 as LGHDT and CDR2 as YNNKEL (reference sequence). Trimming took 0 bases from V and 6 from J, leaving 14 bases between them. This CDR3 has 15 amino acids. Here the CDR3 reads CASSQEWEPWAEAFF. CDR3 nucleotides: TGTGCCAGCAGCCAAGAGTGGGAGCCTTGGGCTGAAGCTTTCTTT.

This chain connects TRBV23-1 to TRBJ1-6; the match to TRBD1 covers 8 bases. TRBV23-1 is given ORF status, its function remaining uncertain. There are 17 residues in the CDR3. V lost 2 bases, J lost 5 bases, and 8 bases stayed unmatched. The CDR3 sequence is CASSQPQGGTNNSPLHF. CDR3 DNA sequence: TGCGCCAGCAGTCAACCACAGGGGGGGACGAATAATTCACCCCTCCACTTT.

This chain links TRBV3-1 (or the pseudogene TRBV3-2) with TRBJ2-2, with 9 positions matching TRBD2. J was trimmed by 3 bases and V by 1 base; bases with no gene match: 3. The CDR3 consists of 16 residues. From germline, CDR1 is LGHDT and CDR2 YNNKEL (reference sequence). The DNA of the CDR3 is TGTGCCAGCAGCCAAGGTTCTAGCGGGGACACCGGGGAGCTGTTTTTT. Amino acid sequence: CASSQGSSGDTGELFF.

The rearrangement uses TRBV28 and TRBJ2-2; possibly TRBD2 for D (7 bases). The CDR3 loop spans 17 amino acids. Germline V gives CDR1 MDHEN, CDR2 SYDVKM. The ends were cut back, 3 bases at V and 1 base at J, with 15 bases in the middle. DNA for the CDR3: TGTGCCAGCAGTTTGTCGGGGGGCGTTTTGAACACCGGGGAGCTGTTTTTT. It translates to CASSLSGGVLNTGELFF.